A single sample is the source of the 30 T cell receptor beta chains below, sequenced in a study of T cells in Graves' hyperthyroidism and ophthalmopathy. The CDR3 regions of TCR beta were amplified from RNA transcripts. With the HTBI primer set, the TCR CDR3 went through a first round of RT-PCR. TCRdb reprocessed the multiplex PCR reads via MiXCR and lists one record per CDR3 protein. This sample carries 530,000 or so distinct CDR3 sequences, approximately 17% of them seen once, and the ten largest clones take under 20%. Sequencing was done on a sample of blood. These receptor sequences come from a woman aged 18-30 years with Graves' ophthalmopathy.

This clonotype occurred a few times. The rearrangement links TRBV3-1 to TRBJ1-3, with 7 bases aligning to TRBD1. The CDR3 spans 14 residues. Germline assignment: CDR1 LGHDT and CDR2 YNNKEL (reference sequence). The ends lost 7 bases at V and 0 bases at J; junction bases unmatched: 3. CDR3 region: CASKRQGSGNTIYF. The CDR3 nucleotides read TGTGCCAGCAAAAGACAGGGCTCTGGAAACACCATATATTTT.

In this sample, this clonotype turned up many times. This chain connects TRBV20-1 to TRBJ2-2; TRBD1 aligns across 9 bases. V shed 0 bases and J 4 bases; nucleotides not matched to a gene: 3. This CDR3 is 15 amino acids long. The V gene's germline CDR1 is DFQATT and CDR2 SNEGSKA (reference sequence). The CDR3 reads CSARDGTGPTGELFF. As DNA, the CDR3 is TGCAGTGCTAGAGATGGGACAGGGCCCACCGGGGAGCTGTTTTTT.

CDR3 nucleotides: TGCAGCGTTGAAGGAGACCCTAATGAAAAACTGTTTTTT. Its protein product is CSVEGDPNEKLFF. This rearrangement joins TRBV29-1 to TRBJ1-4; D gene ambiguous. This CDR3 has 13 amino acids. Between the trimmed V and J ends, which lost 1 base and 3 bases, there was a span of 6 bases. Germline V gives CDR1 SQVTM, CDR2 ANQGSEA.

The genes are TRBV29-1 and TRBJ2-4, with D unclear. Germline CDR1 and CDR2: SQVTM and ANQGSEA. The CDR3 has 12 amino acids. Trimming left V 4 bases short and J 0 bases short, with 4 bases between. This chain's CDR3 is CSVALAKNIQYF. CDR3 nucleotide sequence: TGCAGCGTTGCCTTAGCCAAAAACATTCAGTACTTC.

This clonotype was found many times. This sequence joins TRBV6-2 or TRBV6-3 and TRBJ2-1, with 8 bases identical to TRBD1. V was pared by 6 bases and J by 4 bases, with 11 bases of the junction left unmatched. This CDR3 comprises 16 residues. Looked up from germline, CDR1 is MNHEY and CDR2 is SVGEGT. CDR3 loop: CASRAHRDRNYNEQFF. In DNA form, the CDR3 reads TGTGCCAGCAGAGCCCACCGGGACAGGAATTACAATGAGCAGTTCTTC.

This clonotype was detected many times. The rearrangement uses TRBV30 and TRBJ1-5, with TRBD1 as a possible D gene (6 bases). This CDR3 region has 15 residues. The germline CDR1 and CDR2 sequences are GTSNPN and SVGIG (reference sequence). Trimming pared 2 bases from V and 0 bases from J, leaving 11 bases between. The CDR3 region is CAWSRDTYSNQPQHF. The DNA of the CDR3 is TGTGCCTGGAGTAGGGACACCTATAGCAATCAGCCCCAGCATTTT. The variable domain in full, with the rest retrieved from reference TRBV30 and TRBJ1-5, is SQTIHQWPATLVQPVGSPLSLECTVEGTSNPNLYWYRQAAGRGLQLLFYSVGIGQISSEVPQNLSASRPQDRQFILSSKKLLLSDSGFYLCAWSRDTYSNQPQHFGDGTRLSIL.

This clonotype has at least ten counts. This rearrangement joins TRBV6-2 or TRBV6-3 to TRBJ2-7; 7 nucleotides match TRBD2. The CDR3 extends over 16 amino acids. Losses at the gene ends were 2 bases for V and 0 bases for J; bases not matched to a gene: 7. Looked up from germline, CDR1 is MNHEY and CDR2 is SVGEGT. The CDR3 protein is CASSYQLGGTSYEQYF. The DNA for the CDR3 is TGTGCCAGCAGTTACCAGTTGGGAGGGACCTCCTACGAGCAGTACTTC.

This chain joins TRBV7-9 and TRBJ1-1, with D possibly TRBD1 on 6 matching bases. The CDR3 has 15 amino acids. V lost 7 bases and J 5 bases, leaving 20 bases between the germline ends. CDR1 and CDR2 from the germline V gene are SEHNR and FQNEAQ (reference sequence). The CDR3 sequence: CASIMGDTKGTEAFF. The CDR3 DNA reads TGTGCCAGCATCATGGGGGACACAAAGGGGACTGAAGCTTTCTTT.

This clonotype was counted at least ten times. The chain combines TRBV5-1 with TRBJ2-7; possible D gene TRBD2, 5 bases. Trimming left V 4 bases short and J 5 bases short, with 10 bases between. The germline V gene has CDR1 SGHRS and CDR2 YFSETQ. This CDR3 is 12 amino acids long. The CDR3 sequence is CASSDVEDEQYF. In DNA form, the CDR3 reads TGCGCCAGCAGCGACGTGGAGGACGAGCAGTACTTC.

This clonotype was observed many times. V gene TRBV20-1 combines with J gene TRBJ2-6, with 8 bases fitting TRBD2. V trimming: 4 bases; J trimming: 0 bases; junction bases outside the gene matches: 14. Per germline, CDR1 DFQATT and CDR2 SNEGSKA (reference sequence). This CDR3 is 19 amino acids long. The CDR3 here is CSAMEVGIAGISGANVLTF. As DNA, the CDR3 is TGCAGTGCTATGGAGGTCGGAATAGCGGGGATCTCTGGGGCCAACGTCCTGACTTTC.

This clonotype showed up many times. The chain carries TRBV27 and TRBJ2-1; D assignment may be TRBD1 or TRBD2 (5 bases each). Per the germline V gene, CDR1 is MNHEY and CDR2 is SMNVEV (reference sequence). There are 15 residues in the CDR3. Between the trimmed V and J ends, which lost 3 bases and 7 bases, there was a span of 16 bases. The CDR3 coding sequence is TGTGCCAGCAGTTTCAATTGGGGTGGGGGAAATGAGCAGTTCTTC. Its translation: CASSFNWGGGNEQFF.

This clonotype was observed a handful of times. Since no conserved phenylalanine or tryptophan closes the CDR3, a read error is the likely cause. The V call is TRBV24-1, the J call TRBJ1-2; D possibly corresponds to TRBD1 (5 bases). The CDR3 contains 13 residues. V dropped 3 bases and J dropped 6 bases, with 10 bases sitting between them. Germline V CDR1 and CDR2: KGHDR, SFDVKD. CDR3 in DNA: TGTGCCACCAGTGATCCACGGGGGGATGGCTACACCCTC. Its protein is CATSDPRGDGYTL.

This clonotype came up a few times. The chain recombines TRBV5-8 with TRBJ2-7; tentative D call: TRBD1 (7 bases). The germline V and J ends were trimmed by 0 bases and 3 bases, with 13 bases remaining between them. Germline CDR1 is SGHTS and CDR2 is YDEGEE. This CDR3 has 15 amino acids. The CDR3 spells CASSLAQGGFYEQYF. DNA of the CDR3: TGTGCCAGCAGCTTGGCCCAGGGGGGCTTCTACGAGCAGTACTTC. The variable domain in full, completed from reference TRBV5-8 and TRBJ2-7, reads EAGVTQSPTHLIKTRGQQATLRCSPISGHTSVYWYQQALGLGLQFLLWYDEGEERNRGNFPPRFSGRQFPNYSSELNVNALELEDSALYLCASSLAQGGFYEQYFGPGTRLTVT.

This clonotype was found many times. V usage is TRBV7-6 and J usage is TRBJ2-2; 8 positions match TRBD1. There are 16 residues in the CDR3. CDR1 and CDR2 from the germline V gene are SGHVS and FNYEAQ. V lost 1 base, J lost 7 bases, and 8 bases stayed unmatched. CDR3 in amino acids: CASSLGRTGYGGELFF. For the CDR3, the DNA is TGTGCCAGCAGCTTAGGGAGGACAGGGTACGGCGGGGAGCTGTTTTTT. Drawing the rest from reference TRBV7-6 and TRBJ2-2, the complete variable domain is GAGVSQSPRYKVTKRGQDVALRCDPISGHVSLYWYRQALGQGPEFLTYFNYEAQQDKSGLPNDRFSAERPEGSISTLTIQRTEQRDSAMYRCASSLGRTGYGGELFFGEGSRLTVL.

This clonotype was seen ten or more times. The rearrangement links TRBV11-2 to TRBJ2-1; TRBD1 aligns across 9 bases. Germline CDR1 SGHAT, CDR2 FQNNGV. CDR3 length: 15 amino acids. The trim removed 4 bases at V and 3 bases at J, leaving 4 bases unmatched. The chain's CDR3 is CASSSGQGFYNEQFF. CDR3 bases: TGTGCCAGCAGCTCGGGACAGGGATTCTACAATGAGCAGTTCTTC.

This clonotype came up a few times. The V and J genes are TRBV5-1 and TRBJ1-3; D is possibly TRBD1 (5 bases). The CDR3 is 17 amino acids. V lost 0 bases to trimming and J lost 0 bases, with 13 bases between them. Germline CDR1 SGHRS, CDR2 YFSETQ. This CDR3 reads CASSLEGTRLSGNTIYF. The CDR3 coding sequence is TGCGCCAGCAGCTTGGAAGGGACTCGACTCTCTGGAAACACCATATATTTT.

This clonotype was seen more than once but under ten times. The V call is TRBV12-5, the J call TRBJ1-1; D is ambiguous. The germline V and J ends were trimmed by 1 base and 4 bases, with 4 bases remaining between them. The CDR3 covers 12 residues. Germline V gives CDR1 LGHNT, CDR2 FRNRAP. CDR3 sequence (DNA): TGTGCTAGTGGTTTGGATACCACTGAAGCTTTCTTT. This encodes CASGLDTTEAFF.

This clonotype was counted ten times or more. The CDR3 nucleotides read TGCGCCAGCAGCCGATTCGACAGCATCCCAACCTACAATGAGCAGTTCTTC. Its protein product is CASSRFDSIPTYNEQFF. The gene calls are TRBV5-1 and TRBJ2-1; a weak D match, TRBD1 (5 bases). Germline-derived CDR1 and CDR2 are SGHRS and YFSETQ. This CDR3 region has 17 residues. Trimming took 4 bases from V and 2 from J, leaving 19 bases between them. Complete variable domain (other parts from reference TRBV5-1 and TRBJ2-1): KAGVTQTPRYLIKTRGQQVTLSCSPISGHRSVSWYQQTPGQGLQFLFEYFSETQRNKGNFPGRFSGRQFSNSRSEMNVSTLELGDSALYLCASSRFDSIPTYNEQFFGPGTRLTVL.

This clonotype was counted ten times or more. The chain recombines TRBV27 with TRBJ2-7, with no clear D. V lost 2 bases and J lost 2, with 13 bases in between. Germline CDR1 MNHEY, CDR2 SMNVEV (reference sequence). The CDR3 consists of 15 residues. The CDR3 sequence is CASSLRGTSPYEQYF. CDR3 DNA: TGTGCCAGCAGTTTACGAGGAACCAGCCCCTACGAGCAGTACTTC.

The rearrangement links TRBV19 to TRBJ1-2; TRBD1 is a possible D gene (5 bases). V dropped 5 bases and J dropped 6 bases, with 16 bases sitting between them. Germline CDR1 reads LNHDA; CDR2 reads SQIVND (reference sequence). This CDR3 has 14 amino acids. Here the CDR3 DNA reads TGTGCCAGTAGTCCCGGGACCGCCTTGCATGGCTACACCTTC. Its translation is CASSPGTALHGYTF.

The J gene is TRBJ2-1, the V gene TRBV19; possible D gene TRBD2, 5 bases. Germline CDR1 is LNHDA and CDR2 is SQIVND (reference sequence). V was shortened by 6 bases and J by 2 bases, with 14 bases between the two germline ends. The CDR3 consists of 15 residues. The chain's CDR3 is CASSDIQRAYNEQFF. The CDR3, as DNA: TGTGCCAGTAGCGACATCCAGAGGGCCTACAATGAGCAGTTCTTC. Using reference TRBV19 and TRBJ2-1 for the parts outside the CDR3, the full variable domain is DGGITQSPKYLFRKEGQNVTLSCEQNLNHDAMYWYRQDPGQGLRLIYYSQIVNDFQKGDIAEGYSVSREKKESFPLTVTSAQKNPTAFYLCASSDIQRAYNEQFFGPGTRLTVL.

This clonotype was seen at least ten times. This sequence joins TRBV12-3 or TRBV12-4 and TRBJ2-7; D ambiguous. The V gene lost 6 bases and the J gene lost 4 bases, with 7 bases spanning the gap. The CDR3 totals 11 residues. CDR3 in DNA: TGTGCCAGCAGCCCCGGATACGAGCAGTACTTC. Amino acids: CASSPGYEQYF.

This clonotype has a handful of counts. The CDR3 loop is CASSLSPAINYGYTF. The CDR3 nucleotides read TGTGCCAGCAGTTTAAGTCCAGCCATAAACTATGGCTACACCTTC. The J gene is TRBJ1-2, the V gene TRBV12-3 or TRBV12-4, with no clear D. The V end was cut by 2 bases, the J end by 2 bases, with 12 bases between. CDR3 length: 15 amino acids.

This clonotype was picked up many times. The gene calls are TRBV28 and TRBJ1-5, with 12 nucleotides matching TRBD1. This CDR3 region has 16 residues. The junction had 5 bases not matched to a gene; V was cut back by 4 bases and J by 4 bases. Per germline, CDR1 MDHEN and CDR2 SYDVKM. DNA of the CDR3: TGTGCCAGCAGTTCCGGGACAGGGGGCAGTAATCAGCCCCAGCATTTT. It specifies CASSSGTGGSNQPQHF.

There are many counts of this clonotype. The CDR3 protein is CASSRAGGPNGELFF. The CDR3 DNA reads as TGTGCCAGCAGCCGAGCGGGAGGGCCGAACGGGGAGCTGTTTTTT. The V and J genes are TRBV3-1 and TRBJ2-2, with TRBD2 matching over 10 bases. The V segment lost 4 bases and the J segment 7 bases; nucleotides outside the gene matches: 6. The CDR3 sequence is 15 residues long. Germline V lookup: CDR1 LGHDT, CDR2 YNNKEL (reference sequence).

The table lists this clonotype with a few counts. J is TRBJ2-1 and V is TRBV20-1; the D is unclear. CDR1 is DFQATT, CDR2 SNEGSKA, per germline (reference sequence). V shed 5 bases and J shed 0 bases, with 14 bases lying between them. This CDR3 comprises 15 residues. CDR3 nucleotides: TGCAGTGCTCCATCCGACACGAGCTCCTACAATGAGCAGTTCTTC. It specifies CSAPSDTSSYNEQFF.

The V gene is TRBV2, the J gene TRBJ1-2; tentatively, D is TRBD1 (6 bases). This CDR3 region has 13 residues. The germline V gene encodes CDR1 SNHLY and CDR2 FYNNEI. V was pared by 10 bases and J by 8 bases, with 20 bases between. CDR3 in DNA: TGTGCCACCCATCTCACAGGGTTTGGGGGCTACACCTTC. Translation: CATHLTGFGGYTF.

This clonotype was found many times. The CDR3: CASSESGTPNGYTF. The CDR3 nucleotides read TGTGCCAGCAGTGAATCGGGGACACCTAATGGCTACACCTTC. The chain is built from TRBV2 and TRBJ1-2, with D possibly TRBD1 on 6 matching bases. Looked up from germline, CDR1 is SNHLY and CDR2 is FYNNEI. Trimming left V 2 bases short and J 6 bases short, with 13 bases between. The CDR3 is 14 residues long.

This clonotype was observed many times. The rearrangement uses TRBV6-1 and TRBJ1-1; 7 positions match TRBD1. CDR1 is MNHNS, CDR2 SASEGT, per germline. This CDR3 spans 13 amino acids. Trimming cost V 8 bases and J 6 bases; bases outside gene matches: 9. The CDR3 nucleotides are TGTGCCAGCGGCCTGACAGGGCTCGCTGAAGCTTTCTTT. Encoded protein: CASGLTGLAEAFF.

This clonotype was counted ten times or more. The genes are TRBV20-1 and TRBJ2-3; TRBD2 matches at 11 bases. The CDR3 spans 15 residues. Germline V gives CDR1 DFQATT, CDR2 SNEGSKA (reference sequence). V was clipped by 5 bases and J by 0 bases; unmatched bases: 4. CDR3 in DNA: TGCAGTGCTTTAGCGGGAGGGCCGAGCACAGATACGCAGTATTTT. It is translated as CSALAGGPSTDTQYF.